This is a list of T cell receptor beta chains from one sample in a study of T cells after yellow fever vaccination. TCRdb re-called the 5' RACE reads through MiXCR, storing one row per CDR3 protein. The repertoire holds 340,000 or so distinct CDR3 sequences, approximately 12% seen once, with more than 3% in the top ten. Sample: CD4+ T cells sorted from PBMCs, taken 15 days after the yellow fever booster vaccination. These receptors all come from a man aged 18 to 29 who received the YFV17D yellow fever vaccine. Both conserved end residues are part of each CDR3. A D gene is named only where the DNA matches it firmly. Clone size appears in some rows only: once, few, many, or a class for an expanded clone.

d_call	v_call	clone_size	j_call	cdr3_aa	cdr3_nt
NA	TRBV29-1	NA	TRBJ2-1	CSVAPVGEQFF	TGCAGCGTTGCCCCCGTTGGTGAGCAGTTCTTC
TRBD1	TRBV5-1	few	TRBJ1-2	CASAPGGGVRGYTF	TGCGCCAGCGCCCCAGGGGGCGGAGTGCGAGGCTACACCTTC
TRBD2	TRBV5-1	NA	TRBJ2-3	CASSPVTSGDTQYF	TGCGCCAGCAGCCCCGTGACTAGCGGGGATACGCAGTATTTT
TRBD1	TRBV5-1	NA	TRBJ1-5	CASSLGQGGGQPQHF	TGCGCCAGCAGCTTGGGTCAGGGGGGCGGCCAGCCCCAGCATTTT
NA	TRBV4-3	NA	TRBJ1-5	CASSQDRGGLQPQHF	TGCGCCAGCAGCCAAGATCGGGGCGGGCTCCAGCCCCAGCATTTT
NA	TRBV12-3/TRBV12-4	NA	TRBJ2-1	CASSSRLISYNEQFF	TGTGCCAGCAGTTCCCGACTGATCTCCTACAATGAGCAGTTCTTC
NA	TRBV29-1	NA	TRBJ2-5	CSVPWRETQYF	TGCAGCGTCCCTTGGCGTGAGACCCAGTACTTC
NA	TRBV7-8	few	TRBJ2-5	CASSLVSGGRGRGQETQYF	TGTGCCAGCAGCTTAGTCTCGGGTGGTAGGGGGCGGGGCCAAGAGACCCAGTACTTC
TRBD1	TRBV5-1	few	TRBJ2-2	CASSFMPGQGAGELFF	TGCGCCAGCAGCTTTATGCCGGGACAGGGGGCCGGGGAGCTGTTTTTT
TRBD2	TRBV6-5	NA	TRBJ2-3	CACSGMVKAGGTDTQYF	TGTGCCTGCAGTGGTATGGTGAAGGCGGGGGGGACAGATACGCAGTATTTT
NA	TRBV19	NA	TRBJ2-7	CASSIGNSGASGQYF	TGTGCCAGTAGTATAGGTAACAGTGGAGCTTCGGGGCAGTACTTC
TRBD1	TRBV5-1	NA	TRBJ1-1	CASSSGGLPAFF	TGCGCCAGCAGCTCAGGGGGTCTGCCGGCTTTCTTT
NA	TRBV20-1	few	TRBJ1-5	CSARSSNQPQHF	TGCAGTGCTAGAAGCAGCAATCAGCCCCAGCATTTT
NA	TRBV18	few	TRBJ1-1	CASSPGQGGSGTEAFF	TGTGCCAGCTCACCAGGGCAGGGAGGGAGCGGCACTGAAGCTTTCTTT
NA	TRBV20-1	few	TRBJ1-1	CSVRTENTEAFF	TGCAGTGTAAGGACTGAGAACACTGAAGCTTTCTTT
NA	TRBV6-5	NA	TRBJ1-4	CASSRDMGNEKLFF	TGTGCCAGCAGCCGGGACATGGGTAATGAAAAACTGTTTTTT
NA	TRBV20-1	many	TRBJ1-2	CSAYDGNYGYTF	TGCAGTGCCTACGACGGTAACTATGGCTACACCTTC
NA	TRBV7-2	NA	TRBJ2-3	CASSYNTDTQYF	TGTGCCAGCAGCTACAACACAGATACGCAGTATTTT
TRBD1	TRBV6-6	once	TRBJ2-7	CASTQRTGSRQQYF	TGTGCCAGCACCCAGAGGACAGGCTCTAGACAGCAGTACTTC
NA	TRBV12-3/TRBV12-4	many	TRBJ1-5	CASSLGNSNQPQHF	TGTGCCAGCAGTTTAGGCAATAGCAATCAGCCCCAGCATTTT
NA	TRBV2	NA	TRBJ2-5	CASSETANQETQYF	TGTGCCAGCAGCGAGACAGCAAACCAAGAGACCCAGTACTTC
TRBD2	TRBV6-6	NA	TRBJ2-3	CASRYLGLADTDTQYF	TGTGCCAGCAGATACCTGGGACTAGCCGACACAGATACGCAGTATTTT
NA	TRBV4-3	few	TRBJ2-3	CASSQDRTVGTQYF	TGCGCCAGCAGCCAAGATCGGACAGTGGGTACGCAGTATTTT
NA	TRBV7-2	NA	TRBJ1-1	CASSPSYGYTEAFF	TGTGCCAGCAGCCCCTCGTACGGGTACACTGAAGCTTTCTTT
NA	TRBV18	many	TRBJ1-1	CASSPRTQGHTEAFF	TGTGCCAGCTCACCACGAACACAGGGACACACTGAAGCTTTCTTT
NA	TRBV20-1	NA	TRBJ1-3	CSAEGWKENTIYF	TGCAGTGCTGAGGGCTGGAAGGAAAACACCATATATTTT
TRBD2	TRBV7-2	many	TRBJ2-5	CASSYQRGAGETQYF	TGTGCCAGCAGCTATCAGCGGGGGGCGGGGGAGACCCAGTACTTC
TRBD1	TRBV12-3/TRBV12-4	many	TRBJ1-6	CASSLGTGRNSPLHF	TGTGCCAGCAGTCTAGGGACAGGGAGGAATTCACCCCTCCACTTT
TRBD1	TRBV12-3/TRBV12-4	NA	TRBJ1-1	CASRPTGREAFF	TGTGCCAGCAGGCCGACAGGGAGAGAAGCTTTCTTT
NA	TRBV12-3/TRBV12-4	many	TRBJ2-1	CASSLAGGPVEQFF	TGTGCCAGCAGTTTAGCGGGGGGGCCGGTTGAGCAGTTCTTC
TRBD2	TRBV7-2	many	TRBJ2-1	CASSRFRASGDNEQFF	TGTGCCAGCAGCCGATTTAGGGCTAGCGGGGACAATGAGCAGTTCTTC
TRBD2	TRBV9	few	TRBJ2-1	CASSPGLVSDEQFF	TGTGCCAGCAGCCCGGGACTAGTCTCGGATGAGCAGTTCTTC
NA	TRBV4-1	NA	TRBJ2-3	CASTLGGGGADTQYF	TGCGCCAGCACCCTAGGAGGGGGGGGGGCAGATACGCAGTATTTT
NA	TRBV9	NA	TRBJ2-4	CASSALSDIQYF	TGTGCCAGCAGCGCCCTTTCCGACATTCAGTACTTC
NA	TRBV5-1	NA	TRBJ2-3	CASSLQDGSTDTQYF	TGCGCCAGCAGCTTGCAGGACGGGAGCACAGATACGCAGTATTTT
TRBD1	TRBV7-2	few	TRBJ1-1	CASRGDRGNLLNTEAFF	TGTGCCAGCAGGGGAGACAGGGGCAATTTACTGAACACTGAAGCTTTCTTT
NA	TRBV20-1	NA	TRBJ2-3	CSASRQDTQYF	TGCAGTGCTAGTCGGCAGGATACGCAGTATTTT